Shown below are 14 T cell receptor beta chains from a single sample sequenced in a study of beta chain features in type 1 diabetes. No antigen has been assigned to these receptors. Study-level points and caveats: Shortening that was moderate but significant affected the TCRB CDR3s of Type 1 diabetes patients in all four CD4+ subsets.

Every isolated RNA sample was fully reverse transcribed, so sequencing captured expressed TCRB transcripts. The method was immunoSEQ multiplex PCR; TCRdb's version includes in-frame clones alone and lacks a portion of them. Of hundreds of thousands of clones in the sample, around an eighth were seen once. Input material: naive CD4+ T cells from blood. These receptors were taken from a man aged 18-30 years with type 1 diabetes.

V and J are TRBV28 and TRBJ2-2; the match to TRBD1 covers 10 bases. The length of the CDR3 is 15 residues. Germline V gene data show CDR1 as MDHEN and CDR2 as SYDVKM. V dropped 5 bases and J dropped 5; count of bases not matched to a gene: 5. The DNA for the CDR3 is TGTGCCAGCAGTGGGACAGGGGAGAGGACCGGGGAGCTGTTTTTT. Protein sequence: CASSGTGERTGELFF.

This clone was observed a handful of times. The V and J genes are TRBV6-5 and TRBJ1-4; unclear D gene. The CDR3 is made up of 13 amino acids. CDR1 and CDR2 from the germline V gene are MNHEY and SVGAGI. V gave up 2 bases and J gave up 8 bases, with 9 bases separating them. As DNA, the CDR3 is TGTGCCAGCAGTTACCGCGACCGGGAAAAACTGTTTTTT. This translates into CASSYRDREKLFF.

The chain is built from TRBV6-8 and TRBJ2-6, with TRBD1 matching 7 bases. With 8 bases clipped from V and 0 bases from J, the junction kept 10 bases outside the gene matches. CDR3 length equals 17 residues. Looked up from germline, CDR1 is MNHGY and CDR2 is SAAAGT. CDR3 sequence (DNA): TGTGCCAGCCTAGGCGACAGGGCCCTCTCTGGGGCCAACGTCCTGACTTTC. It is translated as CASLGDRALSGANVLTF.

This chain joins TRBV7-9 and TRBJ1-2; D perhaps matches TRBD1 (5 bases). This CDR3 comprises 14 residues. Germline V gene lookup returns CDR1 SEHNR and CDR2 FQNEAQ (reference sequence). V dropped 5 bases and J dropped 0 bases, with 10 bases sitting between them. CDR3 residues: CASSPGRANYGYTF. Written as DNA, the CDR3 is TGTGCCAGCAGCCCAGGCAGGGCTAACTATGGCTACACCTTC.

This clone was found a few times. The V gene is TRBV9, the J gene TRBJ1-1; D possibly corresponds to TRBD1 (6 bases). With 0 bases removed from V and 8 bases from J, the gap between germline ends came to 20 bases. Per the germline V gene, CDR1 is SGDLS and CDR2 is YYNGEE. The CDR3 has 16 residues. CDR3 DNA: TGTGCCAGCAGCGTAGAATCCTATGGGGGCCCGGGGGAAGCTTTCTTT. Amino acid sequence: CASSVESYGGPGEAFF. The whole variable domain, remainder taken from reference TRBV9 and TRBJ1-1, is DSGVTQTPKHLITATGQRVTLRCSPRSGDLSVYWYQQSLDQGLQFLIQYYNGEERAKGNILERFSAQQFPDLHSELNLSSLELGDSALYFCASSVESYGGPGEAFFGQGTRLTVV.

V and J are TRBV5-4 and TRBJ1-2; D ambiguous. Trimming shortened V by 4 bases and J by 8 bases, and 18 bases separated the two germline ends. Germline loops: CDR1 SGHNT, CDR2 YYREEE (reference sequence). The CDR3 has 14 amino acids. The CDR3 reads CASSPAWGVQGYTF. The CDR3 DNA follows: TGTGCCAGCAGCCCCGCATGGGGAGTACAGGGCTACACCTTC.

In this sample, this clone turned up a few times. V and J are TRBV7-9 and TRBJ1-2, with 11 nucleotides matching TRBD1. V was pared by 5 bases and J by 1 base, with 9 bases of the junction left unmatched. The CDR3 is 17 amino acids. Germline-derived CDR1 and CDR2 are SEHNR and FQNEAQ (reference sequence). CDR3 protein: CASSPGPGTGGNYGYTF. CDR3 coding DNA: TGTGCCAGCAGCCCCGGCCCGGGGACAGGGGGTAACTATGGCTACACCTTC.

The gene calls are TRBV6-6 and TRBJ1-2; TRBD1 is a possible D gene (6 bases). V was clipped by 6 bases and J by 4 bases, with 9 bases between them. The CDR3 loop spans 12 amino acids. The germline CDR1 and CDR2 sequences are MNHNY and SVGAGI (reference sequence). This chain's CDR3 is CASSTTGYGYTF. Written as DNA, the CDR3 is TGTGCCAGCAGCACGACAGGCTATGGCTACACCTTC.

This clone has a handful of counts. The CDR3 bases are TGTGCCAGCTCGGACAGCTATCGGGAGCAGTACTTC. Protein sequence: CASSDSYREQYF. The chain carries TRBV25-1 and TRBJ2-7, with D maybe TRBD1 (6 bases). This CDR3 has 12 amino acids. From germline, CDR1 is MGHDK and CDR2 SYGVNS. V lost 8 bases and J 7 bases, leaving 15 bases between the germline ends.

The rearrangement joins TRBV30 to TRBJ1-2; D gene unclear. Between the trimmed V and J ends, which lost 1 base and 2 bases, there was a span of 11 bases. This CDR3 comprises 14 residues. Germline lookup yields CDR1 GTSNPN and CDR2 SVGIG (reference sequence). The CDR3 region is CAWSDTPRNYGYTF. CDR3 nucleotide sequence: TGTGCCTGGAGTGACACACCGAGGAACTATGGCTACACCTTC.

This clone was counted between two and nine times. This chain connects TRBV25-1 to TRBJ1-4; D unresolved. Trimming pared 1 base from V and 5 bases from J, leaving 14 bases between. The CDR3 is 16 amino acids. The germline V gene encodes CDR1 MGHDK and CDR2 SYGVNS. The CDR3 here is CASSESEGRGNEKLFF. CDR3 DNA: TGTGCCAGCAGTGAATCCGAGGGCCGAGGGAATGAAAAACTGTTTTTT. Full variable domain (rest looked up from reference TRBV25-1 and TRBJ1-4): EADIYQTPRYLVIGTGKKITLECSQTMGHDKMYWYQQDPGMELHLIHYSYGVNSTEKGDLSSESTVSRIRTEHFPLTLESARPSHTSQYLCASSESEGRGNEKLFFGSGTQLSVL.

This clone was detected only once. The gene calls are TRBV6-5 and TRBJ2-7; a possible D gene is TRBD2 (6 bases). The V end was cut by 0 bases, the J end by 5 bases, with 14 bases between. The CDR3 contains 15 residues. The germline gives CDR1 MNHEY, CDR2 SVGAGI. The CDR3 here is CASSYSGTGTHEQYF. The CDR3 region has the DNA TGTGCCAGCAGTTACTCCGGGACTGGGACCCACGAGCAGTACTTC.

With regard to this clone: Other DNA sequences in the same sample also yield this CDR3. The rearrangement uses TRBV5-1 and TRBJ2-5; D call uncertain. Trimming removed 0 bases from V and 2 bases from J, with 5 bases in between. Germline assignment: CDR1 SGHRS and CDR2 YFSETQ. The CDR3 has 13 amino acids. CDR3 bases: TGCGCCAGCAGCTTGGCGGCGCAAGAGACCCAGTACTTC. Amino acid sequence: CASSLAAQETQYF. Full variable domain (rest looked up from reference TRBV5-1 and TRBJ2-5): KAGVTQTPRYLIKTRGQQVTLSCSPISGHRSVSWYQQTPGQGLQFLFEYFSETQRNKGNFPGRFSGRQFSNSRSEMNVSTLELGDSALYLCASSLAAQETQYFGPGTRLLVL.

V usage is TRBV2 and J usage is TRBJ1-4; the D is unclear. The CDR3 spans 12 residues. The germline V gene has CDR1 SNHLY and CDR2 FYNNEI. Deletions cut 5 bases from V and 4 bases from J, with 5 bases between. CDR3: CASSYSNEKLFF. For the CDR3, the DNA is TGTGCCAGCAGTTACAGTAATGAAAAACTGTTTTTT.